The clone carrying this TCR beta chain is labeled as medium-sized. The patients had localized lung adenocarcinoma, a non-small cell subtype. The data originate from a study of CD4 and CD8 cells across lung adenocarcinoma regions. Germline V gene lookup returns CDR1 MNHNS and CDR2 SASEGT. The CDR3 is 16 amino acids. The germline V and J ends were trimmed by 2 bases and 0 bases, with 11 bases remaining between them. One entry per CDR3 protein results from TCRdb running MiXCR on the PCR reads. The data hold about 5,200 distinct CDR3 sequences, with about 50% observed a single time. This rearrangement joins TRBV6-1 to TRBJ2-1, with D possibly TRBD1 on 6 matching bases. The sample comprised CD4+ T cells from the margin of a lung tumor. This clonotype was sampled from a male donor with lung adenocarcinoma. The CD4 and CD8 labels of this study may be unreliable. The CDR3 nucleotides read TGTGCCAGCAGTGAATGGGGACAAGGCTCCTACAATGAGCAGTTCTTC. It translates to CASSEWGQGSYNEQFF.